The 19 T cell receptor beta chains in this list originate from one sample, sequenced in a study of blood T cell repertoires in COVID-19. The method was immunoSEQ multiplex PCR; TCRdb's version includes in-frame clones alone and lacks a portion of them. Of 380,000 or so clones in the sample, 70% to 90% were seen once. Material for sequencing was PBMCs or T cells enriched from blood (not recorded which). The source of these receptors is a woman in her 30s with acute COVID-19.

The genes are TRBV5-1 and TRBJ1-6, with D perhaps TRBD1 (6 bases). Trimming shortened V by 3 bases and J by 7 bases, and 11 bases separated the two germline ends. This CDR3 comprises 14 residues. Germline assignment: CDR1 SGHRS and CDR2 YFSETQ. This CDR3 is CASSSGVGNSPLHF. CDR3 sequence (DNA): TGCGCCAGCAGCTCAGGGGTAGGAAATTCACCCCTCCACTTT.

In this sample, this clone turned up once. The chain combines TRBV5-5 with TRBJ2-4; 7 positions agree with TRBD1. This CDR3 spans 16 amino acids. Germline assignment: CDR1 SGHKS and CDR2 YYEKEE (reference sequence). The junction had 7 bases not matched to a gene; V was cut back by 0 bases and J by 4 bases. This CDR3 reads CASSLETGKEKNIQYF. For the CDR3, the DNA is TGTGCCAGCAGCTTGGAGACAGGGAAAGAAAAAAACATTCAGTACTTC.

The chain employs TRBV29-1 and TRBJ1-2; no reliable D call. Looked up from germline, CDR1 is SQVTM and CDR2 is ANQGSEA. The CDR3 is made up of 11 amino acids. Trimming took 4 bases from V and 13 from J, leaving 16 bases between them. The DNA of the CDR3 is TGCAGCGTTGTCATTCTCGGGGTCGCCACCTTC. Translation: CSVVILGVATF.

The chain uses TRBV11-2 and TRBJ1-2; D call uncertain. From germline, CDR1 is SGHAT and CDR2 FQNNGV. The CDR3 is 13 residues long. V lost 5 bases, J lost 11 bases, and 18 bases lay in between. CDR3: CASSTNSIGGYTF. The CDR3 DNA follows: TGTGCCAGCAGCACGAATTCAATTGGAGGGTACACCTTC.

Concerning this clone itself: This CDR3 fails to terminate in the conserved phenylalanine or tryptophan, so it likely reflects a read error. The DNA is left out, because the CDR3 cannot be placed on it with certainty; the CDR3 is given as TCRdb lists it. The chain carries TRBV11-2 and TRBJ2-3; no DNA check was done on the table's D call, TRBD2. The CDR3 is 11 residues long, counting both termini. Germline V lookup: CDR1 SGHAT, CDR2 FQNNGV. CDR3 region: CASSLGLVAGL.

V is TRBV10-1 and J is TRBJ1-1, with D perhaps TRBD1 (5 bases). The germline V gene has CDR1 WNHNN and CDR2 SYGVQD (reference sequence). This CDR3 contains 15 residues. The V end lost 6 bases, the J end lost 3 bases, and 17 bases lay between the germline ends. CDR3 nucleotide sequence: TGCGCCAGCAGAGCTGGGGGACTTGGGGACACTGAAGCTTTCTTT. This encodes CASRAGGLGDTEAFF.

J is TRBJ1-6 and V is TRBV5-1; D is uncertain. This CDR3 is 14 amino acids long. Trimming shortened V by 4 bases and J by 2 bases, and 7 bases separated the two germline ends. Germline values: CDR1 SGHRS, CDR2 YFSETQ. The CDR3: CASSISPYNSPLHF. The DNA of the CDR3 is TGCGCCAGCAGCATTAGCCCCTATAATTCACCCCTCCACTTT. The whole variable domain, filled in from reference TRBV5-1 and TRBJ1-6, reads KAGVTQTPRYLIKTRGQQVTLSCSPISGHRSVSWYQQTPGQGLQFLFEYFSETQRNKGNFPGRFSGRQFSNSRSEMNVSTLELGDSALYLCASSISPYNSPLHFGNGTRLTVT.

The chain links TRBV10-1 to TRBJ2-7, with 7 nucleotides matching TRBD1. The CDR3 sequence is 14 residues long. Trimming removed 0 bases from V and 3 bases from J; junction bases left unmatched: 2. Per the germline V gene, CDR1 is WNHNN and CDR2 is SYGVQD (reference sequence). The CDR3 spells CASSESPGGYEQYF. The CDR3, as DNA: TGCGCCAGCAGTGAGTCGCCAGGGGGCTACGAGCAGTACTTC.

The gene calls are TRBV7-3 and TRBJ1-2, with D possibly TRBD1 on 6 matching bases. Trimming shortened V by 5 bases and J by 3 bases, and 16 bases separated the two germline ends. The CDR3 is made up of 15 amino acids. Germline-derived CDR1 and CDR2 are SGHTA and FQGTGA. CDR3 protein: CASSPGIQGDYGYTF. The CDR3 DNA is TGTGCCAGCAGCCCCGGGATACAGGGTGACTATGGCTACACCTTC.

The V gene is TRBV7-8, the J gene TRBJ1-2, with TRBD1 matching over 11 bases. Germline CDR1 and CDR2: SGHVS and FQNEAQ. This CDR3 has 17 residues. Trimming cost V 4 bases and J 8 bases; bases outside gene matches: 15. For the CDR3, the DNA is TGTGCCAGCAGCTCTCGAATTTTGGACAGGGGGCTTGAGGGCTACACCTTC. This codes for CASSSRILDRGLEGYTF.

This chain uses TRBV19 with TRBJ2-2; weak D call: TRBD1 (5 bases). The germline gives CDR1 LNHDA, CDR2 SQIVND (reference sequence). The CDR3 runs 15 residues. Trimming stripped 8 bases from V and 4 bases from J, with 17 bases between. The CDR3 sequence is CASDRRGYSTGELFF. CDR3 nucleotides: TGTGCCAGTGATCGAAGGGGATATAGCACCGGGGAGCTGTTTTTT.

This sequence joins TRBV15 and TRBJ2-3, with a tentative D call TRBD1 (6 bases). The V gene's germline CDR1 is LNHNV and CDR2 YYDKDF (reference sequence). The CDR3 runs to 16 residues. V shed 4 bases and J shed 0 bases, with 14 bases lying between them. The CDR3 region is CATSTRQAYSTDTQYF. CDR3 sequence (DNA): TGTGCCACCAGCACCCGACAGGCCTACAGCACAGATACGCAGTATTTT.

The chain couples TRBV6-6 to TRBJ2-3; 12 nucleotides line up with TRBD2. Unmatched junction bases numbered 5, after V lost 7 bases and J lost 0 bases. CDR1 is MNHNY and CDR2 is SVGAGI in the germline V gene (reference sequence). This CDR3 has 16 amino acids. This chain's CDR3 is CASTRLAGASTDTQYF. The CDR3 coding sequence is TGTGCCAGCACACGACTAGCGGGAGCTAGCACAGATACGCAGTATTTT.

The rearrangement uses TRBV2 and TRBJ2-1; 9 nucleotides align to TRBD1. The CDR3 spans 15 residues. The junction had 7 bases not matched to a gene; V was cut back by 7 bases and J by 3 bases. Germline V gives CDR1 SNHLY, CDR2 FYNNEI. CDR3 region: CASKTDRGVYNEQFF. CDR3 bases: TGTGCCAGCAAAACCGACAGGGGGGTCTACAATGAGCAGTTCTTC.

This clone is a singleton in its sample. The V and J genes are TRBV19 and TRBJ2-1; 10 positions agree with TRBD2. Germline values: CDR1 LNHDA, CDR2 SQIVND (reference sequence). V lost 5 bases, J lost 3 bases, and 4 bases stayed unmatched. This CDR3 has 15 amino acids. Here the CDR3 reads CASSLAGVYYNEQFF. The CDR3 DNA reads TGTGCCAGTAGTCTAGCGGGGGTATACTACAATGAGCAGTTCTTC.

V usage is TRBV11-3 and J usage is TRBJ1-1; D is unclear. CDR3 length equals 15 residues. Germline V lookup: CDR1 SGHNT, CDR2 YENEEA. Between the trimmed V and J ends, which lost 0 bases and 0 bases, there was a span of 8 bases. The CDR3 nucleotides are TGTGCCAGCAGCTTAGATGGCACCCTGAACACTGAAGCTTTCTTT. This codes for CASSLDGTLNTEAFF.

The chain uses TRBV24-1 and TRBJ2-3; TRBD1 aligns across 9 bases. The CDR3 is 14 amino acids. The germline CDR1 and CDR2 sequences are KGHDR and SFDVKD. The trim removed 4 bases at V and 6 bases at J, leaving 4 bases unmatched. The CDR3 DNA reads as TGTGCCACCAGTGAGGGACAGGGCTCCGATACGCAGTATTTT. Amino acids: CATSEGQGSDTQYF.

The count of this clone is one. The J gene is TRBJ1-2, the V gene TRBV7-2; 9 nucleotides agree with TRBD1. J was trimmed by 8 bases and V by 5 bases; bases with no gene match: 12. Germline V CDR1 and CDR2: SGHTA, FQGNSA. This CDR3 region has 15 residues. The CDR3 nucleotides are TGTGCCAGCAGCCCTCACACACAGGGGGCCGGAGGCTACACCTTC. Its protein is CASSPHTQGAGGYTF.

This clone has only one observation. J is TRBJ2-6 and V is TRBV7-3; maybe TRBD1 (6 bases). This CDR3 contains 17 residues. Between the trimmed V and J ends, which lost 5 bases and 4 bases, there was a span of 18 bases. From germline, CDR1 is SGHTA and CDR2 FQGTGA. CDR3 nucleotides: TGTGCCAGCAGCCAAGGGACACCCTCAGGAGGGGCCAACGTCCTGACTTTC. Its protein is CASSQGTPSGGANVLTF.